This T cell receptor (beta chain) emerged from a study of shared clonotypes between healthy human individuals. Each cell subset's genomic DNA was divided evenly among several immunoSEQ plates. Only in-frame clones appear in the TCRdb table, and some are missing; sequencing was by immunoSEQ multiplex PCR. The table lists about 510,000 clones, 60% to 80% of them singletons. This clone was observed a handful of times. The CDR3 length is 17 residues. The germline V gene has CDR1 MGHDK and CDR2 SYGVNS. Trimming took 4 bases from V and 0 from J, leaving 13 bases between them. This sequence joins TRBV25-1 and TRBJ2-6; no clear D. Sequenced: PBMCs. The clonotype comes from a woman aged 40 to 49 in good health. Some clones in this sample may be carry-over from other donors' samples. The CDR3 region is CASSVVGTASGANVLTF. The CDR3 DNA sequence: TGTGCCAGCAGTGTAGTAGGTACTGCCTCTGGGGCCAACGTCCTGACTTTC.